Included here is one T cell receptor (beta chain) sequence, with context. This entry is derived from a study of response to subunit inactivated influenza vaccine. TCRdb recomputed calls from the RT-PCR reads with MiXCR, one row per CDR3 protein. The table shows around 570,000 distinct CDR3 sequences, with 10% to 12% occurring only once. Germline-derived CDR1 and CDR2 are SGDLS and YYNGEE. The V segment lost 3 bases and the J segment 4 bases; nucleotides outside the gene matches: 5. The CDR3 loop spans 15 amino acids. Separately, the same data were catalogued under a study of T cells expressing NK-cell markers. That study reports: For TCR beta, cDNA was produced by 5'RACE template switching with UMIs. Just one sequenced donor of eight was HCMV-seronegative, while seven were seropositive.

The sequence was collected from a man in his fifties or sixties who received an inactivated influenza vaccine. The chain uses TRBV9 and TRBJ1-4; 8 nucleotides align to TRBD1. This sample comprised PBMCs from blood, obtained on the day of vaccination. CDR3 in DNA: TGTGCCAGCAGCGCGACAGGGGCCTATAATGAAAAACTGTTTTTT. Amino acids: CASSATGAYNEKLFF. Full variable domain (rest looked up from reference TRBV9 and TRBJ1-4): DSGVTQTPKHLITATGQRVTLRCSPRSGDLSVYWYQQSLDQGLQFLIQYYNGEERAKGNILERFSAQQFPDLHSELNLSSLELGDSALYFCASSATGAYNEKLFFGSGTQLSVL.